The source of this TCR beta chain is a study of shared clonotypes between healthy human individuals (TCRdb year 2020). Some background on the complete study: Three men and two women, aged 18 to 49 years, made up the cohort. For each donor, three plates each were used for CD4 naive and CD4 memory, two plates were used for CD8 naive, and one plate was used for CD8 memory. Blood TCR repertoires of a handful of healthy adults were deeply sequenced to estimate repertoire size and the extent of clonotype sharing between individuals. To increase sequencing depth and limit assay-specific biases, TCR repertoire library preparation and sequencing were carried out by different laboratories using diverse techniques. Between about 0.94 and 8.9 billion PBMCs per donor were obtained by leukapheresis.

Broader findings and caveats from the paper: Pairwise subsampling indicated that sequencing depth was expected to affect the degree of clonotype sharing among donors. Naive subsets generally had larger estimated clonotype richness than memory subsets. Even with the large sequencing depth, rarefaction of the sorted-subset datasets indicated that sequencing was incomplete. Compared with non-shared clonotypes, clonotypes shared by all four sorted-subset donors had higher generation probabilities. Sampling was limited to blood, and TCR repertoires in tissue likely differ from TCR repertoires in blood. The small number of donors limited the genetic and exposure-history diversity represented. Sharing across four donors was observed for roughly 5% of naive CD4, over 3% of naive CD8, around 2.5% of memory CD4, and about 0.4% of memory CD8 clonotypes.

Spanning cysteine to phenylalanine, the CDR3 consists of 15 amino acids. Left in the record is the CDR3 DNA by itself, 45 bases read in frame from the first base. CDR1 and CDR2 are drawn from the germline V gene (reference sequence): MNHEY, SMNVEV. V trim: 7 bases; J trim: 5 bases; unmatched bases: 12. Note on this clone: Which antigen it targets is not known. There are no base qualities to consult, and no much larger clone falls within one base.

Using the deep immunoSEQ assay, multiplex PCR amplified TCR CDR3 regions from genomic DNA. For each cell subset, the extracted genomic DNA was distributed evenly across all wells of several immunoSEQ 96-well plates, and each plate served as one replicate. Each replicate PCR for sorted subsets received about 180 ng genomic DNA, equal to 28,000 or so T cell genomes. Purified libraries were measured with a Qubit 3.0 fluorometer, size-checked on a Bioanalyzer 2100, and measured again with the KAPA Library Quantification kit. Each immunoSEQ 96-well plate was sequenced on its own single-read 150-cycle Illumina NextSeq 550 flow cell. Regarding the original processing steps: Because only junctional sequences without quality scores were contained in the immunoSEQ output, filtering matching that applied to full-length reads could not be performed. Sequences were annotated with PyIR, a Python wrapper for IgBLAST v1.9, using IMGT germline references to assign V/J genes and CDR3. Any read was removed if the V/J assignment was weak (E-value above 1e-6), the CDR3 was missing, or the read contained stop codons, out-of-frame junctions, or ambiguous translated residues. V3J clonotypes were defined as sequences sharing the same inferred V gene, J gene, and CDR3 amino acid sequence. Percentage overlap between repertoires was computed as shared unique clonotypes divided by the size of the smaller repertoire. Three approaches were used to assess repertoire richness: RTK rarefaction, the Chao1 estimator, and Recon v2.1 estimates of unobserved clonotypes. Generation probabilities for all TCRbeta clonotypes obtained by the gDNA method from a handful of donors were computed using OLGA. TCRdb mirrors the immuneACCESS table, restricted to in-frame sequences. Some clones are absent from its copies; in checked studies, under half trace to an unresolved V gene, and the reason for the others is unknown. The D gene and trimming were derived from the DNA, and the V and J assignments and clone size from that table. The sample table contains approximately 2.1 million clones; only one count was recorded for just over 90% of them. Around 0.4% of the sample goes to the ten largest clones.

The donors were healthy, HIV-negative adults with no recently reported acute infections or vaccinations. Every donor was a Caucasian adult residing in Nashville, Tennessee, USA. CD4+ T cells were enriched by magnetic negative selection; naive cells were then positively selected on CD45RA, and the negative fraction formed the memory subset. After blood collection by leukapheresis, PBMCs were isolated using Ficoll-Histopaque density gradient centrifugation and then cryopreserved in the vapor phase of liquid nitrogen. Analytical flow cytometry was used to check the purity and quantity of every magnetically sorted T cell population. Genomic DNA was isolated from every sorted fraction and measured by UV absorbance on a Nanodrop 2000c.

This chain joins TRBV27 to TRBJ2-5; 8 bases in between match TRBD2. The TCR was taken from a man aged 18 to 29 in good health. Some clones in this sample may be carry-over from other donors' samples. Sequencing was done on a sample of naive CD4+ T cells from PBMCs. What this sample's cell subset or site label stands for: CD45RA+ positively selected. The DNA sequence is as follows: TGTGCCAGCACCCTCACATACGGGAGGGCGGAGACCCAGTACTTC. It is translated as CASTLTYGRAETQYF.